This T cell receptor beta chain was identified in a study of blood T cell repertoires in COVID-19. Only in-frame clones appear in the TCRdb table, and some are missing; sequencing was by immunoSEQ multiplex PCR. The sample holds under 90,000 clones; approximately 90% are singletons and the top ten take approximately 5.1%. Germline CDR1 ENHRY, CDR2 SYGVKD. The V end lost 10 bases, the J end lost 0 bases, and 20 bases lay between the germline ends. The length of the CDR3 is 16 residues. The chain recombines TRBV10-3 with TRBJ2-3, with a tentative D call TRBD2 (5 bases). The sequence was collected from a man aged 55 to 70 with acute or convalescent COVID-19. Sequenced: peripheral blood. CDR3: CATSVQADSSTDTQYF. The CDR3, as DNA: TGTGCCACCTCAGTACAAGCGGATTCTAGCACAGATACGCAGTATTTT.